Below, 6 T cell receptor beta chains from the same sample are listed, as sequenced in a study of OX40 agonist ivuxolimab in advanced cancers. Libraries were prepared by immunoSEQ multiplex PCR; TCRdb keeps only in-frame clonotypes and omits some of them. The profile shows fewer than 90,000 clones, 85% to 90% of them singletons. This material consisted of CD4+ or CD8+ T cells sorted from blood, taken in a trial of the OX40 agonist ivuxolimab. These receptor sequences come from an adult with an advanced solid tumor such as melanoma, head and neck, liver or kidney cancer.

This clone was detected only once. The chain employs TRBV7-3 and TRBJ2-1, with 8 bases matching TRBD1. The CDR3 totals 14 residues. Unmatched junction bases numbered 5, after V lost 3 bases and J lost 7 bases. Per germline, CDR1 SGHTA and CDR2 FQGTGA. The DNA for the CDR3 is TGTGCCAGCAGCTTCACCGACAGGGGAAATGAGCAGTTCTTC. As protein: CASSFTDRGNEQFF.

J is TRBJ2-3 and V is TRBV11-3; TRBD2 aligns across 11 bases. The CDR3 spans 16 residues. CDR1 and CDR2 from the germline V gene are SGHNT and YENEEA. Trimming removed 3 bases from V and 1 base from J; junction bases left unmatched: 3. The CDR3 DNA sequence: TGTGCCAGCAGCTTCTTTAGCGGGAGGGGCACAGATACGCAGTATTTT. Its protein is CASSFFSGRGTDTQYF.

J is TRBJ1-1 and V is TRBV19; D is uncertain. V was trimmed by 3 bases and J by 7 bases, leaving 15 bases between them. The CDR3 runs to 14 residues. CDR1 is LNHDA and CDR2 is SQIVND in the germline V gene (reference sequence). The CDR3 here is CASSIFFLTDEAFF. CDR3 nucleotides: TGTGCCAGTAGTATTTTTTTTCTAACGGATGAAGCTTTCTTT. The full variable domain, in which reference TRBV19 and TRBJ1-1 provide the parts outside the CDR3, is DGGITQSPKYLFRKEGQNVTLSCEQNLNHDAMYWYRQDPGQGLRLIYYSQIVNDFQKGDIAEGYSVSREKKESFPLTVTSAQKNPTAFYLCASSIFFLTDEAFFGQGTRLTVV.

The chain has TRBV12-5 and TRBJ1-5, with 8 nucleotides matching TRBD1. Germline V gene data show CDR1 as LGHNT and CDR2 as FRNRAP. The CDR3 runs to 16 residues. The J segment lost 4 bases and the V segment lost 0 bases, leaving 5 bases of the junction unmatched. CDR3 nucleotide sequence: TGTGCTAGTGGTTTGGTGGTGGGACAGGATAATCAGCCCCAGCATTTT. Protein: CASGLVVGQDNQPQHF.

The chain joins TRBV5-5 to TRBJ1-4; 11 positions match TRBD1. V gave up 3 bases and J gave up 7 bases; unmatched junction bases: 5. The CDR3 length is 15 residues. From germline, CDR1 is SGHKS and CDR2 YYEKEE (reference sequence). The CDR3 coding sequence is TGTGCCAGCAGCTCGACCGGGACAGGGGGTGAAAAACTGTTTTTT. As protein: CASSSTGTGGEKLFF.

In regard to this clone: At one boundary the junction diverges from the germline segment, which might be a read error. The CDR3 reads CASSLTESYEQYF. For the CDR3, the DNA is TGTGCTAGCAGCTTGACAGAGTCCTACGAGCAGTACTTC. J is TRBJ2-7 and V is TRBV7-7; perhaps TRBD1 as D (5 bases). The CDR3 covers 13 residues. Germline lookup yields CDR1 SSHAT and CDR2 FNYEAQ (reference sequence).